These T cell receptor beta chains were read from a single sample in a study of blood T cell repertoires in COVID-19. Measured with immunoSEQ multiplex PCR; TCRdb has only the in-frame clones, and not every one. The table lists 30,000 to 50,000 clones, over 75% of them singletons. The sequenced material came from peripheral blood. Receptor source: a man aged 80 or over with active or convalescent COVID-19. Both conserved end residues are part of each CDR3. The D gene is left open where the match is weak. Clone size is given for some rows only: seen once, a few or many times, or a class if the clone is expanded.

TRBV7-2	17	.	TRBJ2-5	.	CASSERPSTGGEETQYF	TGTGCCAGCAGCGAAAGACCGTCTACCGGGGGAGAAGAGACCCAGTACTTC
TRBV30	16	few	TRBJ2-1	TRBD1	CAWSVLGTGFYNEQFF	TGTGCCTGGAGTGTACTCGGGACAGGATTTTACAATGAGCAGTTCTTC
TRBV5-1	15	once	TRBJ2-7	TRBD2	CASSQSSGSRYEQYF	TGCGCCAGCAGCCAAAGTAGCGGGAGTCGGTACGAGCAGTACTTC
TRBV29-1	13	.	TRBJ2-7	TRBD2	CSVPGGLPGEQYF	TGCAGCGTCCCGGGAGGGCTCCCAGGAGAGCAGTACTTC
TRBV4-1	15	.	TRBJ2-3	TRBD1	CASSQDGTDLDTQYF	TGCGCCAGCAGCCAAGATGGGACAGACTTAGATACGCAGTATTTT
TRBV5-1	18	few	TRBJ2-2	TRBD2	CASSLEASGFPNTGELFF	TGCGCCAGCAGCTTGGAGGCTAGCGGCTTTCCGAACACCGGGGAGCTGTTTTTT
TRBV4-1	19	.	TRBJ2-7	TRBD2	CASSAPEGGIGGSSYEQYF	TGCGCCAGCAGCGCCCCCGAGGGTGGAATTGGCGGGAGTTCCTACGAGCAGTACTTC
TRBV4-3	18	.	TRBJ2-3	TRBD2	CASSQERDASGVVDTQYF	TGCGCCAGCAGCCAAGAACGCGACGCTAGCGGGGTGGTAGATACGCAGTATTTT
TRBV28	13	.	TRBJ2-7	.	CASRQGNLDEQYF	TGTGCCAGCAGACAGGGAAATCTCGACGAGCAGTACTTC
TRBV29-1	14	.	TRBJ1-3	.	CSVAGVSTGNTIYF	TGCAGCGTGGCAGGGGTGTCAACTGGAAACACCATATATTTT
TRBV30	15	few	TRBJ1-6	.	CAWSVLGTLQSPLHF	TGTGCCTGGAGTGTCCTGGGGACTCTTCAATCACCCCTCCACTTT
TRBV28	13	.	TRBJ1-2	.	CASRFKGGRGYTF	TGTGCCAGCAGATTTAAGGGGGGGAGAGGCTACACCTTC
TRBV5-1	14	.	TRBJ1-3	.	CASRARGTGNTIYF	TGCGCCAGCAGGGCGCGGGGAACTGGAAACACCATATATTTT
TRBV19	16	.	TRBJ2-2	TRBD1	CASSIARQGYTGELFF	TGTGCCAGTAGTATAGCCCGACAGGGTTACACCGGGGAGCTGTTTTTT
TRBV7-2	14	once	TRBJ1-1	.	CASTPLPGRAEAFF	TGTGCCAGCACCCCTCTCCCGGGGAGAGCTGAAGCTTTCTTT
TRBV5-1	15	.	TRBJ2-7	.	CAGSLGLARSYEQYF	TGCGCCGGCAGCTTGGGGTTAGCCCGATCCTACGAGCAGTACTTC
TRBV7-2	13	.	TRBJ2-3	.	CASSARLVDTQYF	TGTGCCAGCAGCGCCCGACTAGTAGATACGCAGTATTTT
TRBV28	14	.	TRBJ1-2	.	CASSSTGRGYGYTF	TGTGCCAGCAGTTCAACAGGGCGCGGGTATGGCTACACCTTC
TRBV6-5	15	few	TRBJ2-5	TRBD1	CASSQTGATGETQYF	TGTGCCAGCAGTCAGACAGGGGCCACCGGAGAGACCCAGTACTTC
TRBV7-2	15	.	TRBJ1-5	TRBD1	CASSLRQGGNQPQHF	TGTGCCAGCAGCTTAAGGCAGGGGGGCAATCAGCCCCAGCATTTT
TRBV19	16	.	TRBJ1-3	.	CASSVGHLVSGNTIYF	TGTGCCAGTAGTGTAGGACACCTCGTCTCTGGAAACACCATATATTTT
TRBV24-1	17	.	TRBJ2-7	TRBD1	CATSDRKSGTGVYEQYF	TGTGCCACCAGTGACCGAAAATCCGGGACAGGGGTGTACGAGCAGTACTTC
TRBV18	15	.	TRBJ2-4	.	CASSPLEVAKNIQYF	TGTGCCAGCTCACCATTGGAGGTGGCCAAAAACATTCAGTACTTC
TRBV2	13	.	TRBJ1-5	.	CASRGYSNQPQHF	TGTGCCAGCAGGGGCTATAGCAATCAGCCCCAGCATTTT
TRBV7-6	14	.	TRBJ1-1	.	CASSLAGEHVEAFF	TGTGCCAGCAGCTTAGCAGGGGAACATGTTGAAGCTTTCTTT
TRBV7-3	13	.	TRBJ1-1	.	CASSLRRGTEAFF	TGTGCCAGCAGCTTGAGGAGGGGTACTGAAGCTTTCTTT
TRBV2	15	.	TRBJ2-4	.	CASSEAPGAKNIQYF	TGTGCCAGCAGTGAAGCGCCCGGGGCCAAAAACATTCAGTACTTC
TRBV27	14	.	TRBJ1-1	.	CASSPRAGITEAFF	TGTGCCAGCAGTCCTAGGGCAGGGATCACTGAAGCTTTCTTT
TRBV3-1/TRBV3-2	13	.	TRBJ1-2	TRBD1	CASSLTGGNGYTF	TGTGCCAGCAGCCTGACAGGGGGCAATGGCTACACCTTC
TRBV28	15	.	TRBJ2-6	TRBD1	CASRYGQAGANVLTF	TGTGCCAGCAGATACGGACAGGCTGGGGCCAACGTCCTGACTTTC
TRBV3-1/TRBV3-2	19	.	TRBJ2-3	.	CASSQDLEGEGENTDTQYF	TGTGCCAGCAGCCAAGATCTTGAAGGTGAGGGTGAGAACACAGATACGCAGTATTTT